What follows describes a single TCR beta chain. Antigen: not known. This specimen belongs to a study of CXCR3-negative and CXCR3-positive naive CD8 T cells. The study, taken as a whole, reports: Naive subsets were similarly diverse, while memory CD8+ repertoires were much less diverse. Naive CXCR3-positive and CXCR3-negative cells shared TRBV-TRBJ usage; memory cells diverged. Naive subsets expressed similar surface CD5; TRB CDR3 features served to infer TCR strength.

The CDR3 loop spans 12 amino acids. The TRB libraries of cDNA were built by UMI-labeled 5' RACE. TCRdb processed the 5' RACE reads again and assigns one entry to each CDR3 protein, with no DNA. This sample contains about 56,000 distinct CDR3 sequences. Every CD8+ subset sample held some 300,000 flow-sorted cells, done in triplicate. The sample was memory CD8+ T cells from blood. The rearrangement uses TRBV12-3 or TRBV12-4 and TRBJ2-5. The sequence derives from a human donor in good health. Some clones in this sample may be carry-over from other donors' samples. The CDR3 spells CASNWGQETQYF.